What follows describes a single TCR beta chain. Methods used by the authors: Scientists estimated how many nucleated cells there were by amplifying reference gene primers. TCRdb's copy holds only in-frame clones and misses some; the assay was immunoSEQ multiplex PCR. From that table come the V and J calls and clone size; the DNA was used to work out D and trimming. Of around 250,000 clones in the sample, over 80% are singletons; the top ten hold roughly 1.9%. This specimen belongs to a study of blood T cell repertoires in COVID-19. Study context: Spain, Italy and the United States supplied samples that represented acute and convalescent COVID-19. In each case, the material was cDNA or gDNA derived from T cells, B-cell-depleted T cells, or PBMCs.

The CDR3 contains 14 residues. With 3 bases clipped from V and 9 bases from J, the junction kept 5 bases outside the gene matches. Looked up from germline, CDR1 is SGDLS and CDR2 is YYNGEE. V is TRBV9 and J is TRBJ1-6; 8 nucleotides agree with TRBD1. The sequence derives from a man under 40 who had recovered from COVID-19. Sequenced input: peripheral blood. The CDR3 spells CASSARTGSSPLHF. The CDR3 nucleotides read TGTGCCAGCAGCGCTCGGACAGGGAGTTCACCCCTCCACTTT. Full variable domain (outside the CDR3, taken from reference TRBV9 and TRBJ1-6): DSGVTQTPKHLITATGQRVTLRCSPRSGDLSVYWYQQSLDQGLQFLIQYYNGEERAKGNILERFSAQQFPDLHSELNLSSLELGDSALYFCASSARTGSSPLHFGNGTRLTVT.